This T cell receptor (beta chain) emerged from a study of glioma-infiltrating T cells. Worth noting for this clonotype: Its antigen remains unidentified. A much larger clone lies one base from this, so it may be a read error.

Using RNA template, CDR3s of TCR alpha and beta were amplified with iRepertoire arm-PCR. Tissue mRNA or PBMC total RNA, about 85-400 ng, went into one-step reverse transcription and amplification. MiXCR, run by TCRdb on the multiplex PCR reads, gives a single entry per CDR3 protein. The repertoire holds around 190,000 distinct CDR3 sequences, with 43% as singletons. Study results and limitations: Above-expected tissue-blood divergence occurred in all gliomas, most in low-grade ones. Tissue and blood shared very few CDR3 sequences.

This sequence was found in a human donor with low-grade glioma or glioblastoma, undergoing nonglioma brain surgery, or in good health (not recorded which). Input material: glioma tissue, nonneoplastic brain tissue, or PBMCs (not recorded which).

The CDR3: CASSAGQDYLPLHF. The CDR3 coding sequence is TGCGCCAGCAGCGCCGGACAGGATTATTTACCCCTCCACTTT. This chain connects TRBV5-1 to TRBJ1-6, with 7 bases lining up with TRBD1. CDR1 and CDR2 from the germline V gene are SGHRS and YFSETQ. V dropped 4 bases and J dropped 12; count of bases not matched to a gene: 10. This CDR3 contains 14 residues.